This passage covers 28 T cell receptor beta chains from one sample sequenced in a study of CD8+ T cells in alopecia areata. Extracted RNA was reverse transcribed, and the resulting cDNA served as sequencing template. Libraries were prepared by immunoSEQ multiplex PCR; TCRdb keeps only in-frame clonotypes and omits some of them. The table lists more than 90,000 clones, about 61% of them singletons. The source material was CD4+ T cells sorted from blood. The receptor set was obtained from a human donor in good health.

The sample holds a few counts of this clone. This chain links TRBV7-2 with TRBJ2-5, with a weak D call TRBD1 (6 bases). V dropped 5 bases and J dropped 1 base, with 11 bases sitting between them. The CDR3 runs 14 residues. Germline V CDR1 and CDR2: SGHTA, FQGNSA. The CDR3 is CASSTTGFQETQYF. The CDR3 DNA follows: TGTGCCAGCAGCACGACAGGTTTCCAAGAGACCCAGTACTTC.

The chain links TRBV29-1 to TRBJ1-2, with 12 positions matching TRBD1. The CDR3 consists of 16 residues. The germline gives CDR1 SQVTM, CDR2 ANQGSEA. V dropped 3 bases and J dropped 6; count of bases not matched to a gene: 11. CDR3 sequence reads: CSVDRFGTGGADGYTF. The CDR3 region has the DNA TGCAGCGTTGACCGGTTTGGGACAGGGGGCGCCGATGGCTACACCTTC.

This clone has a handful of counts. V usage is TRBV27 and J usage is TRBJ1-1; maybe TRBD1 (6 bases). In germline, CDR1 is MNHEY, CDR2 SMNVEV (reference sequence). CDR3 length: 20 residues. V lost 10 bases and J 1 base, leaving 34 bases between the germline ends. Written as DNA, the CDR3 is TGTGCCACCTCACCATTCCGATGGACAGACACCACTCAAAGGAACACTGAAGCTTTCTTT. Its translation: CATSPFRWTDTTQRNTEAFF.

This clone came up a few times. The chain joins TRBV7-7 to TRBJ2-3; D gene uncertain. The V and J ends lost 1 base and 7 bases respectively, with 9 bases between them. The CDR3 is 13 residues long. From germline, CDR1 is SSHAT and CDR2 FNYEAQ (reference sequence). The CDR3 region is CASSLGVANTQYF. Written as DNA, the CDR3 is TGTGCCAGCAGCTTAGGAGTAGCAAATACGCAGTATTTT.

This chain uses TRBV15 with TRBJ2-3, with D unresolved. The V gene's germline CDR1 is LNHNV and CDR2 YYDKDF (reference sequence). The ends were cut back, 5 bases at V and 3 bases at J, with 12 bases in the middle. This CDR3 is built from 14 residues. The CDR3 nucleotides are TGTGCCACCAGCGGCGGTCTTTCGACAGATACGCAGTATTTT. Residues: CATSGGLSTDTQYF.

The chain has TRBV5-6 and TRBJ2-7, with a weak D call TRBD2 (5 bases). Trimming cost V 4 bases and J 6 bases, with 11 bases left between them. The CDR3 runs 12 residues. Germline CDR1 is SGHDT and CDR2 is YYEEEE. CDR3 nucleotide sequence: TGTGCCAGCAGCCTACTAGTACGCGAGCAGTACTTC. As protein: CASSLLVREQYF.

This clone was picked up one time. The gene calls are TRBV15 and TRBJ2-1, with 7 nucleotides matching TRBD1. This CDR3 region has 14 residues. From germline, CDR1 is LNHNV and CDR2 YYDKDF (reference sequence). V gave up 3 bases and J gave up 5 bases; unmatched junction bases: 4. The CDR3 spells CATSRDRQDNEQFF. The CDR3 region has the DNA TGTGCCACCAGCAGGGACAGGCAAGACAATGAGCAGTTCTTC.

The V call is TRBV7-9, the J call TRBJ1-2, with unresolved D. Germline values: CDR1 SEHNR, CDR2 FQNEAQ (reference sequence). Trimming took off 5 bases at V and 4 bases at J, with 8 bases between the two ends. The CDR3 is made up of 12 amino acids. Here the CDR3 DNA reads TGTGCCAGCAGCCCCGACGGCTATGGCTACACCTTC. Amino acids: CASSPDGYGYTF. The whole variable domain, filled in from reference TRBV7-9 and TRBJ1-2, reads DTGVSQNPRHKITKRGQNVTFRCDPISEHNRLYWYRQTLGQGPEFLTYFQNEAQLEKSRLLSDRFSAERPKGSFSTLEIQRTEQGDSAMYLCASSPDGYGYTFGSGTRLTVV.

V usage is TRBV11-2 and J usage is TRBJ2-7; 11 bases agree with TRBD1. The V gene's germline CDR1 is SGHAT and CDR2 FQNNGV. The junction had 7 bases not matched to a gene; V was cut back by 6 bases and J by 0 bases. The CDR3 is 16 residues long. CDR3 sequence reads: CASRHGQGASSYEQYF. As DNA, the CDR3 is TGTGCCAGCAGACACGGACAGGGGGCCAGCTCCTACGAGCAGTACTTC.

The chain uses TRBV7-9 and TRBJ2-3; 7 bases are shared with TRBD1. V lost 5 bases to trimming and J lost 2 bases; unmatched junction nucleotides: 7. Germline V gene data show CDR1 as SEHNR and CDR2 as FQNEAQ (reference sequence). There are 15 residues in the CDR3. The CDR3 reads CASSRQGQHTDTQYF. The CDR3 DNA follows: TGTGCCAGCAGCCGCCAGGGACAGCACACAGATACGCAGTATTTT.

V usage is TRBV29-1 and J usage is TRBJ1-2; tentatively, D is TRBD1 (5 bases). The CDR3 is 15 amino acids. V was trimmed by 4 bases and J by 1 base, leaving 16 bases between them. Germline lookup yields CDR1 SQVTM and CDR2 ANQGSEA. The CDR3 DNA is TGCAGCGTTGTGTGGGCCAAGGGGCGTAACTATGGCTACACCTTC. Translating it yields CSVVWAKGRNYGYTF.

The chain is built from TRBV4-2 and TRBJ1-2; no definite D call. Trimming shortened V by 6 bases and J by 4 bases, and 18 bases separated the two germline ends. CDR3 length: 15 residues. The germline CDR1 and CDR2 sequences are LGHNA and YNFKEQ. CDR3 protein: CASSPARPGGYGYTF. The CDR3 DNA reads TGTGCCAGCAGTCCCGCACGGCCGGGTGGCTATGGCTACACCTTC.

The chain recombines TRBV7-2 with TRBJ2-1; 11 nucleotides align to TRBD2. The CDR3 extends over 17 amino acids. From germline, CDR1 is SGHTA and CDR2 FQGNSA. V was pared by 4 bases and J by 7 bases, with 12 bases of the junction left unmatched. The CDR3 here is CASSSDSLAGGGNEQFF. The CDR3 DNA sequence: TGTGCCAGCAGCTCGGATAGCCTAGCGGGGGGAGGGAATGAGCAGTTCTTC.

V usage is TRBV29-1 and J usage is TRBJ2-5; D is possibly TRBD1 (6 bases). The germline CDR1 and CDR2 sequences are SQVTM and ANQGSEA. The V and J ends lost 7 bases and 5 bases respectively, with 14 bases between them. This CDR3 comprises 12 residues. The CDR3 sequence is CSGGQLGETQYF. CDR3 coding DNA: TGCAGCGGAGGACAGCTCGGGGAGACCCAGTACTTC.

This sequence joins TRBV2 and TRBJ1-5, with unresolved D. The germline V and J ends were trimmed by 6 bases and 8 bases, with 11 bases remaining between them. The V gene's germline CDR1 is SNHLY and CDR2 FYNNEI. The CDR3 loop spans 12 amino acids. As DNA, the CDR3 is TGTGCCAGCAGAAAGACCGGGGAGCCCCAGCATTTT. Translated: CASRKTGEPQHF.

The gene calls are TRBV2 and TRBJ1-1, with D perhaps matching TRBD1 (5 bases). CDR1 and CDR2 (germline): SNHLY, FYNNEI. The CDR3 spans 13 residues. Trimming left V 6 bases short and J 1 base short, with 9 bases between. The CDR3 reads CASRGVRNTEAFF. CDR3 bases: TGTGCCAGCAGAGGGGTACGGAACACTGAAGCTTTCTTT.

The CDR3 reads CASSDPPRLDTQYF. CDR3 in DNA: TGTGCCAGCAGTGACCCTCCACGTTTAGATACGCAGTATTTT. V gene TRBV6-5 combines with J gene TRBJ2-3; no reliable D call. V shed 5 bases and J shed 5 bases, with 14 bases lying between them. The CDR3 contains 14 residues. Per germline, CDR1 MNHEY and CDR2 SVGAGI.

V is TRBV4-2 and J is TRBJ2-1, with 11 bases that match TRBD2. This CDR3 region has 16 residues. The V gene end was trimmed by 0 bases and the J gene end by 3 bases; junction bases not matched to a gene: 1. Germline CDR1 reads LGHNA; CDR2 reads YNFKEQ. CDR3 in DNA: TGTGCCAGCAGCCAAGAGGGACTAGCGGTCTACAATGAGCAGTTCTTC. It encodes CASSQEGLAVYNEQFF.

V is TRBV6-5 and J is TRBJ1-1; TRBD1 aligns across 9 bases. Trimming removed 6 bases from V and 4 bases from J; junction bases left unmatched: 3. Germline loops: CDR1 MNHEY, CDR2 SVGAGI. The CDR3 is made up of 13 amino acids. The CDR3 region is CASRPDRGTEAFF. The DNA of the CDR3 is TGTGCCAGCAGACCGGACAGGGGCACTGAAGCTTTCTTT.

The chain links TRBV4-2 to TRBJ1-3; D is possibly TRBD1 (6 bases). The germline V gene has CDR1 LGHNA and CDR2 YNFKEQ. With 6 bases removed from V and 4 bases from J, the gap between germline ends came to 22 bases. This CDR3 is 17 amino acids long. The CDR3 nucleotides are TGTGCCAGCAGTCCGGGCAGGGGAGGGGTGGAAGGAAACACCATATATTTT. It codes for CASSPGRGGVEGNTIYF.

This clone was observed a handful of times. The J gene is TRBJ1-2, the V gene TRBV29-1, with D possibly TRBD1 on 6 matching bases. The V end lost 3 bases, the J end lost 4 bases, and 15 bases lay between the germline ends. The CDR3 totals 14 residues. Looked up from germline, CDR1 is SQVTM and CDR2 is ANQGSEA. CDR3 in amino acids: CSVDSPGERYGYTF. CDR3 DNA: TGCAGCGTTGATTCGCCAGGGGAGCGCTATGGCTACACCTTC.

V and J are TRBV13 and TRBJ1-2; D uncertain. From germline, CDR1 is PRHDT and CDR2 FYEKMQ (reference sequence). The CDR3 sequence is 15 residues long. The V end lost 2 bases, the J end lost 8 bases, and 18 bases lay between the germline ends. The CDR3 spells CASSLRFFEGGGYTF. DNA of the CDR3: TGTGCCAGCAGCTTACGGTTCTTCGAGGGAGGAGGCTACACCTTC.

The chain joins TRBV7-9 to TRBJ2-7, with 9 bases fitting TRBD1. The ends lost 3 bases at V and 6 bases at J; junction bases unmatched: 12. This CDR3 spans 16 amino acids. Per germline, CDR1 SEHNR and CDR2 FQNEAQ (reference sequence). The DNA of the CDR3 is TGTGCCAGCAGCTTCCTCGGCACAGGGGGCCGGAGCGAGCAGTACTTC. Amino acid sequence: CASSFLGTGGRSEQYF.

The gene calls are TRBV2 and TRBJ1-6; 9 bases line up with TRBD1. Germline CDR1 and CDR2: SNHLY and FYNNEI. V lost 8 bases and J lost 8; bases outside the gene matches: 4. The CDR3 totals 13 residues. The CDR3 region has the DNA TGTGCCAGCGGGGACAGGGCCGATTCACCCCTCCACTTT. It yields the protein CASGDRADSPLHF.

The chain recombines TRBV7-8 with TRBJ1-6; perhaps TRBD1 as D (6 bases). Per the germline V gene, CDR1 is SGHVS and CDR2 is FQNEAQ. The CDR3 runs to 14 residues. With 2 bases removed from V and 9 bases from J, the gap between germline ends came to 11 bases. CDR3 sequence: CASSLRTVGSPLHF. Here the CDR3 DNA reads TGTGCCAGCAGCTTAAGGACAGTAGGTTCACCCCTCCACTTT.

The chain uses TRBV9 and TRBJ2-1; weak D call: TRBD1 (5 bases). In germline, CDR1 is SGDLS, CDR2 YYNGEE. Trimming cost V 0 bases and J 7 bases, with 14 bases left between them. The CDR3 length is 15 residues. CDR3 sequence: CASSVVIQGGNEQFF. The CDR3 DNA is TGTGCCAGCAGCGTAGTGATTCAGGGTGGGAATGAGCAGTTCTTC.

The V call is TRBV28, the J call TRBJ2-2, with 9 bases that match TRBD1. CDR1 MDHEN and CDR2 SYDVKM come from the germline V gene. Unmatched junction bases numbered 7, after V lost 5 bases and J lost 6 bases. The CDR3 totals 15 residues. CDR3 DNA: TGTGCCAGCAGTCAGAGGGGACAGGGCCCCGGGGAGCTGTTTTTT. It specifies CASSQRGQGPGELFF.

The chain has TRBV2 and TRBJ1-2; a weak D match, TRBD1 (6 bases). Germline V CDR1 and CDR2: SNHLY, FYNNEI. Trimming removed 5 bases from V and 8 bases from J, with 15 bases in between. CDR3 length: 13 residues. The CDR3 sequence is CASSYRRGKGYTF. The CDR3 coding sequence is TGTGCCAGCAGTTACAGGAGGGGGAAAGGCTACACCTTC.